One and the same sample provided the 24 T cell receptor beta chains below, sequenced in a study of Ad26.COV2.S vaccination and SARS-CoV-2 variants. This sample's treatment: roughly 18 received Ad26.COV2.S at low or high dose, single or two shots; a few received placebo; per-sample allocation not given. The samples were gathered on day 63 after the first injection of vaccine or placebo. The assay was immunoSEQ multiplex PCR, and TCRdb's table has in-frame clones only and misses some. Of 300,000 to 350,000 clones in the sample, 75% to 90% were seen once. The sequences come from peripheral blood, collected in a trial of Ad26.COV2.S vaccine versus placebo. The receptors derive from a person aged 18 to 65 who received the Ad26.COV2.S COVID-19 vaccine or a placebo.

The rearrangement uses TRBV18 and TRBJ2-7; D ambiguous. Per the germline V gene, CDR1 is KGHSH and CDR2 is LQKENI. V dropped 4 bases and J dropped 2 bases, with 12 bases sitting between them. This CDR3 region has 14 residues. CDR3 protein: CASSQQNFPYEQYF. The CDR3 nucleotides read TGTGCCAGCTCACAACAAAACTTCCCCTACGAGCAGTACTTC.

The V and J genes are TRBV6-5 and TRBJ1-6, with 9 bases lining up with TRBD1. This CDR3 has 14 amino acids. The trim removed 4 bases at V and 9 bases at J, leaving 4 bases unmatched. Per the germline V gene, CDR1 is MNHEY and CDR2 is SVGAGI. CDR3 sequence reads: CASSWDRVRSPLHF. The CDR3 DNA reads TGTGCCAGCAGTTGGGACAGGGTTCGTTCACCCCTCCACTTT.

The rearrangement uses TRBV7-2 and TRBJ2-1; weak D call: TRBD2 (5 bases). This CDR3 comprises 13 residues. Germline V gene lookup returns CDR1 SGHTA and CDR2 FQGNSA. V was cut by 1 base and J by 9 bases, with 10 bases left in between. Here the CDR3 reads CASSLGAGFEQFF. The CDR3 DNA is TGTGCCAGCAGCTTAGGTGCGGGCTTTGAGCAGTTCTTC.

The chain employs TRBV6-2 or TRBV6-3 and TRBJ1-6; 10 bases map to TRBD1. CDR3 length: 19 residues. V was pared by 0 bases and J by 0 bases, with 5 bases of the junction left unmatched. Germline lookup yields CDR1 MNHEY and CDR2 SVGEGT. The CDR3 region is CASSYSKGQGSSYNSPLHF. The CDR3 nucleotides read TGTGCCAGCAGTTACTCGAAGGGACAGGGGAGCTCCTATAATTCACCCCTCCACTTT.

CDR3 region: CASSSRQGVGYGYTF. The CDR3 DNA is TGTGCCAGCAGTTCTCGACAGGGGGTCGGCTATGGCTACACCTTC. The chain recombines TRBV28 with TRBJ1-2, with 9 bases fitting TRBD1. The CDR3 is 15 amino acids. Looked up from germline, CDR1 is MDHEN and CDR2 is SYDVKM. V shed 4 bases, J shed 4 bases, and the junction held 7 bases outside the gene matches.

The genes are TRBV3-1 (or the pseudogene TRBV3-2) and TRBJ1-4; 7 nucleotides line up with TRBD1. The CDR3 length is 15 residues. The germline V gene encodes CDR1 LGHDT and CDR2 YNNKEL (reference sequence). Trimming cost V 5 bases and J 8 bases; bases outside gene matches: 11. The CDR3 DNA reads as TGTGCCAGCAGCTACCGACAGGGCATCGGGGAAAAACTGTTTTTT. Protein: CASSYRQGIGEKLFF.

The CDR3 here is CASSPNMWAYYGYTF. The DNA for the CDR3 is TGTGCCAGCAGCCCGAATATGTGGGCCTACTATGGCTACACCTTC. The V gene is TRBV5-6, the J gene TRBJ1-2, with D unresolved. Trimming cost V 4 bases and J 3 bases, with 16 bases left between them. CDR3 length: 15 amino acids. Germline V gene lookup returns CDR1 SGHDT and CDR2 YYEEEE.

The CDR3 loop reads CASSASGTSGGLLSYNEQFF. The CDR3 DNA reads as TGTGCCAGCAGTGCCTCCGGGACTAGCGGGGGGTTACTCTCCTACAATGAGCAGTTCTTC. V usage is TRBV6-1 and J usage is TRBJ2-1; TRBD2 matches 15 bases. V gave up 4 bases and J gave up 0 bases; unmatched junction bases: 10. In germline, CDR1 is MNHNS, CDR2 SASEGT. The CDR3 contains 20 residues.

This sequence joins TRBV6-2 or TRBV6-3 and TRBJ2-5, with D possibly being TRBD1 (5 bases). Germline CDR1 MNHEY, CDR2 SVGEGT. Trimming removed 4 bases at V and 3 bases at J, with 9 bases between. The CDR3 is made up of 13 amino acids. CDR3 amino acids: CASSLGPKETQYF. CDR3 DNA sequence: TGTGCCAGCAGTTTGGGGCCTAAAGAGACCCAGTACTTC.

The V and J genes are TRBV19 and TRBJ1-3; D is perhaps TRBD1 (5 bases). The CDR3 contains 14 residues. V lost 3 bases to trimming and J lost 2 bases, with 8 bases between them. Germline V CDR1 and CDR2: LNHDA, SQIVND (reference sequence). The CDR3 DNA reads TGTGCCAGTAGTATCGAGGGGACTGGAAACACCATATATTTT. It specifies CASSIEGTGNTIYF.

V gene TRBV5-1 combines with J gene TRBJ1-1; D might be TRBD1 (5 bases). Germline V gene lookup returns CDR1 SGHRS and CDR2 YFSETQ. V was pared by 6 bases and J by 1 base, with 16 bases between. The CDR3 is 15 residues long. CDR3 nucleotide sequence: TGCGCCAGCACCCAGGGAGGGGCGTCGAACACTGAAGCTTTCTTT. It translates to CASTQGGASNTEAFF.

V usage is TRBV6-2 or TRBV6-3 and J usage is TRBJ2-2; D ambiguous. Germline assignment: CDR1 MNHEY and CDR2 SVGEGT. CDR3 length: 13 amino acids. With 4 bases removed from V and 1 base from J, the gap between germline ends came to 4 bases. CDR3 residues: CASSSGNTGELFF. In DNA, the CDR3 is TGTGCCAGCAGTTCGGGGAACACCGGGGAGCTGTTTTTT.

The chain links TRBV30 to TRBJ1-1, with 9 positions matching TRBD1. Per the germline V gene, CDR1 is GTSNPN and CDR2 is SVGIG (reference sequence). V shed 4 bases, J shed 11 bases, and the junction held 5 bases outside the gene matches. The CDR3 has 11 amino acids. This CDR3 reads CAWNRDRDAFF. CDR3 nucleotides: TGTGCCTGGAATCGGGACAGGGACGCTTTCTTT.

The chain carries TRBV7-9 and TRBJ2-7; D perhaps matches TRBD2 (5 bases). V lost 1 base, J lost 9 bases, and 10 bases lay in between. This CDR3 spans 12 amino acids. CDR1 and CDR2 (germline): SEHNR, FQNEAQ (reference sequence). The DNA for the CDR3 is TGTGCCAGCAGCTTAGAACACGCGGGGCAGTACTTC. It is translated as CASSLEHAGQYF.

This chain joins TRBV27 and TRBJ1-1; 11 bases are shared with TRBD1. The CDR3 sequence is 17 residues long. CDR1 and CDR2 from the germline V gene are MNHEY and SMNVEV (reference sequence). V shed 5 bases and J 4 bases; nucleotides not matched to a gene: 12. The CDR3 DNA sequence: TGTGCCAGCAGTGGGACTGGGACAGGGGGACGGAGCACTGAAGCTTTCTTT. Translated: CASSGTGTGGRSTEAFF.

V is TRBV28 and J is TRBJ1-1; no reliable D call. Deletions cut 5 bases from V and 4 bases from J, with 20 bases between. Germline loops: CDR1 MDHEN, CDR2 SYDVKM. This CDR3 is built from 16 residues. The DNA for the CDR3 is TGTGCCAGCAGTCCGCTATGGAGCGGTGACTTCACTGAAGCTTTCTTT. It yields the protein CASSPLWSGDFTEAFF.

The CDR3 loop reads CASSPPRQGDSGSYEQYV. CDR3 nucleotide sequence: TGTGCCAGCAGTCCCCCCCGACAGGGGGATTCAGGATCCTACGAGCAGTACGTC. The chain combines TRBV6-6 with TRBJ2-7; TRBD1 agrees at 9 bases. CDR1 MNHNY and CDR2 SVGAGI come from the germline V gene (reference sequence). Trimming removed 5 bases from V and 1 base from J; junction bases left unmatched: 15. The CDR3 sequence is 18 residues long.

CDR3 DNA: TGTGCCAGCAGCTTGTGGTTTTATAACCCCAAGTCCGGAAACACCATATATTTT. It yields the protein CASSLWFYNPKSGNTIYF. This chain uses TRBV7-9 with TRBJ1-3; D ambiguous. CDR1 and CDR2 (germline): SEHNR, FQNEAQ (reference sequence). V was shortened by 3 bases and J by 4 bases, with 22 bases between the two germline ends. The CDR3 sequence is 18 residues long. Combining the CDR3 with reference TRBV7-9 and TRBJ1-3 gives the whole variable domain DTGVSQNPRHKITKRGQNVTFRCDPISEHNRLYWYRQTLGQGPEFLTYFQNEAQLEKSRLLSDRFSAERPKGSFSTLEIQRTEQGDSAMYLCASSLWFYNPKSGNTIYFGEGSWLTVV.

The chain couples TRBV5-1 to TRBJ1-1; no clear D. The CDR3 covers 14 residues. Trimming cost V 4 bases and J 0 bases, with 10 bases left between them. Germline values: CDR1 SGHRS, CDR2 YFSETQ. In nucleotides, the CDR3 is TGCGCCAGCAGCCCCGGCGGGATGAACACTGAAGCTTTCTTT. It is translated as CASSPGGMNTEAFF.

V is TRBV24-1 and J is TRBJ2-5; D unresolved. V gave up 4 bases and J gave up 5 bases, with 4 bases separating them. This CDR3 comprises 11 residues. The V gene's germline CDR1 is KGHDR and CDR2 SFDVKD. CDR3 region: CATSEGETQYF. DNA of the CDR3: TGTGCCACCAGTGAAGGGGAGACCCAGTACTTC.

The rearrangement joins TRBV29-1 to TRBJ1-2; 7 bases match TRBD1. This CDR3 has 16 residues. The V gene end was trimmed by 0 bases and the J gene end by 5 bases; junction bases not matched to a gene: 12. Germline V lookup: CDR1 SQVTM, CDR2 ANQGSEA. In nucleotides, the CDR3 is TGCAGCGTTGAAGATCTTTTCGAGGGGGCGCGGTATGGCTACACCTTC. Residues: CSVEDLFEGARYGYTF.

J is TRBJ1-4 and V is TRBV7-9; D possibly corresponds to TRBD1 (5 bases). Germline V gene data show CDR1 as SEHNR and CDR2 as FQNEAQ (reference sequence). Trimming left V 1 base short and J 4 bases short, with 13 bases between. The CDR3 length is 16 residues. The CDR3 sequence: CASSLGSGGFNEKLFF. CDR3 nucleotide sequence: TGTGCCAGCAGCTTAGGGTCGGGGGGGTTTAATGAAAAACTGTTTTTT.

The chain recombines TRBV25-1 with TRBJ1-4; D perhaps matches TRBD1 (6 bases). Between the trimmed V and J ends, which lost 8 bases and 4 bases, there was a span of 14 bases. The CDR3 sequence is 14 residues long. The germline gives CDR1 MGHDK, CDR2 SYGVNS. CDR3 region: CASLRRGSNEKLFF. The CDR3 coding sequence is TGTGCCAGCCTCCGAAGGGGGAGTAATGAAAAACTGTTTTTT.

CDR3 in amino acids: CASSMAITSAGELFF. The CDR3 region has the DNA TGTGCCAGTAGTATGGCCATAACTAGTGCCGGGGAGCTGTTTTTT. The chain combines TRBV19 with TRBJ2-2, with D perhaps matching TRBD2 (5 bases). The CDR3 loop spans 15 amino acids. V lost 3 bases and J 6 bases, leaving 14 bases between the germline ends. Per germline, CDR1 LNHDA and CDR2 SQIVND (reference sequence). The full variable domain, rest sourced from reference TRBV19 and TRBJ2-2, is DGGITQSPKYLFRKEGQNVTLSCEQNLNHDAMYWYRQDPGQGLRLIYYSQIVNDFQKGDIAEGYSVSREKKESFPLTVTSAQKNPTAFYLCASSMAITSAGELFFGEGSRLTVL.